These 7 T cell receptor beta chains came from one sample sequenced in a study of CD8 T cells in ankylosing spondylitis. TCRdb processed the 5' RACE reads anew with MiXCR; each CDR3 protein has one entry. The table has approximately 290,000 distinct CDR3 sequences, less than 25% seen once; the top ten hold around 3.2%. Sequenced sample: blood, either unsorted or a sorted T cell fraction (not recorded which). The source is a female donor with ankylosing spondylitis or in good health (not recorded which).

J is TRBJ2-7 and V is TRBV2; 8 nucleotides line up with TRBD1. The CDR3 is made up of 13 amino acids. J was trimmed by 5 bases and V by 8 bases; bases with no gene match: 8. Germline V CDR1 and CDR2: SNHLY, FYNNEI. The DNA for the CDR3 is TGTGCCAGCGATGACAGGGGTATCCACGAGCAGTACTTC. Its protein product is CASDDRGIHEQYF.

This clonotype was recorded many times. The chain uses TRBV12-3 or TRBV12-4 and TRBJ2-5, with D possibly called TRBD1 or TRBD2 (5 bases each). CDR3 length equals 15 residues. V lost 6 bases to trimming and J lost 2 bases, with 16 bases between them. For the CDR3, the DNA is TGTGCCAGCAGCCTCCACCGGGACGGACAAGAGACCCAGTACTTC. Amino acids: CASSLHRDGQETQYF.

The V and J genes are TRBV9 and TRBJ2-3, with TRBD2 as a possible D gene (6 bases). The CDR3 length is 14 residues. V lost 7 bases, J lost 2 bases, and 14 bases lay in between. CDR1 and CDR2 from the germline V gene are SGDLS and YYNGEE. The CDR3 bases are TGTGCCAGCGAGCGCGGGGACGACACAGATACGCAGTATTTT. Its protein is CASERGDDTDTQYF.

This chain joins TRBV7-2 and TRBJ2-1; no clear D. V lost 3 bases and J lost 10, with 22 bases in between. Germline-derived CDR1 and CDR2 are SGHTA and FQGNSA. The CDR3 is 16 amino acids. CDR3 in amino acids: CASSFSWTAPSSEQFF. The DNA of the CDR3 is TGTGCCAGCAGCTTTAGTTGGACGGCGCCTTCATCCGAGCAGTTCTTC.

This sequence joins TRBV20-1 and TRBJ1-4; perhaps TRBD1 as D (5 bases). Germline V gene data show CDR1 as DFQATT and CDR2 as SNEGSKA (reference sequence). This CDR3 has 14 amino acids. V lost 0 bases and J lost 6, with 11 bases in between. The CDR3 DNA is TGCAGTGCTAGAGAAGGGGCACGGTATGAAAAACTGTTTTTT. Its protein is CSAREGARYEKLFF.

J is TRBJ1-1 and V is TRBV9; D uncertain. CDR3 size: 13 residues. Germline CDR1 is SGDLS and CDR2 is YYNGEE. Trimming took 0 bases from V and 4 from J, leaving 7 bases between them. CDR3: CASSVGQATEAFF. The CDR3 bases are TGTGCCAGCAGCGTAGGGCAGGCCACTGAAGCTTTCTTT.

A few counts support this clonotype. The chain combines TRBV6-1 with TRBJ1-1; maybe TRBD1 (5 bases). CDR3 length equals 16 residues. V gave up 5 bases and J gave up 6 bases, with 22 bases separating them. Germline CDR1 MNHNS, CDR2 SASEGT. The CDR3 bases are TGTGCCAGCAGTCCTCCGGGACGAACATTTGGGGCTGAAGCTTTCTTT. Protein: CASSPPGRTFGAEAFF.